The 25 T cell receptor beta chains given below trace back to one sample, sequenced in a study of OX40 agonist ivuxolimab in advanced cancers. Method: immunoSEQ multiplex PCR; TCRdb's copy keeps in-frame clones and lacks some. This table holds some 100,000 clones, under 95% found once. The specimen comprised CD4+ or CD8+ T cells sorted from blood, sampled in a trial of the OX40 agonist ivuxolimab. Source of these receptors: an adult with an advanced solid tumor such as melanoma, head and neck, liver or kidney cancer.

The chain recombines TRBV5-4 with TRBJ1-3; TRBD1 might be the D (6 bases). The CDR3 has 16 amino acids. Per the germline V gene, CDR1 is SGHNT and CDR2 is YYREEE (reference sequence). V was shortened by 0 bases and J by 0 bases, with 10 bases between the two germline ends. In DNA, the CDR3 is TGTGCCAGCAGCTTGGATCGAGGGGGCTCTGGAAACACCATATATTTT. It is translated as CASSLDRGGSGNTIYF.

V is TRBV5-5 and J is TRBJ2-7; unclear D gene. Germline loops: CDR1 SGHKS, CDR2 YYEKEE (reference sequence). The CDR3 is 15 residues long. V shed 4 bases and J shed 3 bases, with 17 bases lying between them. The CDR3 sequence is CASSQSLTEGYEQYF. In DNA, the CDR3 is TGTGCCAGCAGCCAGTCTCTGACGGAAGGCTACGAGCAGTACTTC.

The rearrangement joins TRBV7-8 to TRBJ1-2; 7 bases map to TRBD1. V lost 0 bases, J lost 8 bases, and 9 bases stayed unmatched. Germline values: CDR1 SGHVS, CDR2 FQNEAQ. The CDR3 is made up of 15 amino acids. The CDR3, as DNA: TGTGCCAGCAGCTTAGCCGCTCAAACAGGGGACGGCTACACCTTC. This codes for CASSLAAQTGDGYTF.

This chain connects TRBV5-8 to TRBJ1-1; D gene uncertain. This CDR3 region has 16 residues. Per germline, CDR1 SGHTS and CDR2 YDEGEE. V lost 0 bases and J lost 5, with 17 bases in between. CDR3: CASSLAGSLGWTEAFF. The CDR3 nucleotides read TGTGCCAGCAGCTTGGCGGGGAGTCTGGGTTGGACTGAAGCTTTCTTT.

The V and J genes are TRBV6-5 and TRBJ2-5; D is unclear. V was trimmed by 4 bases and J by 3 bases, leaving 15 bases between them. The V gene's germline CDR1 is MNHEY and CDR2 SVGAGI. The length of the CDR3 is 15 residues. Here the CDR3 DNA reads TGTGCCAGCAGTTCCGGGTGGTTTGGGGAAGAGACCCAGTACTTC. Its protein product is CASSSGWFGEETQYF.

This sequence joins TRBV14 and TRBJ1-1; 7 bases are shared with TRBD1. Germline CDR1 and CDR2: SGHDN and FVKESK. CDR3 size: 15 residues. J lost 5 bases, V lost 5 bases, and 11 bases had no gene match. The CDR3 region is CASSFWTGSPTEAFF. The CDR3 bases are TGTGCCAGCAGCTTTTGGACAGGCTCTCCGACTGAAGCTTTCTTT.

V usage is TRBV13 and J usage is TRBJ2-1; 7 bases agree with TRBD2. CDR1 PRHDT and CDR2 FYEKMQ come from the germline V gene (reference sequence). The length of the CDR3 is 16 residues. V was pared by 4 bases and J by 3 bases, with 9 bases of the junction left unmatched. This CDR3 reads CASSSRAGRNYNEQFF. The CDR3 DNA reads as TGTGCCAGCAGCTCTAGGGCCGGGAGGAACTACAATGAGCAGTTCTTC.

V and J are TRBV19 and TRBJ1-5; D is unclear. V gave up 3 bases and J gave up 1 base, with 13 bases separating them. The CDR3 runs 16 residues. The germline V gene encodes CDR1 LNHDA and CDR2 SQIVND (reference sequence). This CDR3 is CASSMRSGDSNQPQHF. The DNA for the CDR3 is TGTGCCAGTAGTATGAGGTCAGGCGACAGCAATCAGCCCCAGCATTTT.

This chain uses TRBV10-1 with TRBJ2-4; D gene ambiguous. The CDR3 is 16 amino acids. Trimming removed 6 bases at V and 6 bases at J, with 21 bases between. Per germline, CDR1 WNHNN and CDR2 SYGVQD (reference sequence). This CDR3 is CASSERLEEVGNIQYF. The CDR3 region has the DNA TGCGCCAGCAGCGAAAGGCTAGAAGAAGTGGGAAACATTCAGTACTTC.

This clone was detected only once. The V gene is TRBV19, the J gene TRBJ2-2, with TRBD1 as a possible D gene (5 bases). CDR1 LNHDA and CDR2 SQIVND come from the germline V gene (reference sequence). Trimming took off 0 bases at V and 5 bases at J, with 13 bases between the two ends. The CDR3 is 16 residues long. CDR3 region: CASSIDLQGGTGELFF. The CDR3, as DNA: TGTGCCAGTAGTATAGATCTTCAGGGTGGAACCGGGGAGCTGTTTTTT.

This rearrangement joins TRBV6-6 to TRBJ2-7; 7 bases agree with TRBD2. Germline values: CDR1 MNHNY, CDR2 SVGAGI (reference sequence). The CDR3 totals 14 residues. V gave up 2 bases and J gave up 6 bases; unmatched junction bases: 7. CDR3 in amino acids: CASSYGGGGSEQYF. The CDR3 DNA follows: TGTGCCAGCAGTTACGGCGGGGGAGGGAGCGAGCAGTACTTC.

The chain links TRBV9 to TRBJ2-3; D unresolved. The CDR3 is 16 amino acids. Trimming shortened V by 2 bases and J by 2 bases, and 15 bases separated the two germline ends. Germline V gives CDR1 SGDLS, CDR2 YYNGEE. CDR3 bases: TGTGCCAGCAGCGTGGCTAGGCAGAGCTCCACAGATACGCAGTATTTT. It encodes CASSVARQSSTDTQYF.

The chain recombines TRBV5-8 with TRBJ1-2; D is unresolved. The CDR3 has 9 amino acids. Deletions cut 2 bases from V and 13 bases from J, with 6 bases between. Germline CDR1 SGHTS, CDR2 YDEGEE. The CDR3 nucleotides read TGTGCCAGCAGCTTTGGCGGCACCTTC. Amino acid sequence: CASSFGGTF. The variable domain in full, with the rest retrieved from reference TRBV5-8 and TRBJ1-2, is EAGVTQSPTHLIKTRGQQATLRCSPISGHTSVYWYQQALGLGLQFLLWYDEGEERNRGNFPPRFSGRQFPNYSSELNVNALELEDSALYLCASSFGGTFGSGTRLTVV.

V and J are TRBV29-1 and TRBJ2-3, with a possible D match to TRBD2 (7 bases). V gave up 6 bases and J gave up 4 bases, with 14 bases separating them. CDR3 length: 13 amino acids. The germline V gene has CDR1 SQVTM and CDR2 ANQGSEA. CDR3 nucleotides: TGCAGCGTGGGGGGGCTAGCCGCAGATACGCAGTATTTT. Its protein is CSVGGLAADTQYF.

This chain connects TRBV29-1 to TRBJ2-7, with D hard to call. The CDR3 runs to 13 residues. The germline CDR1 and CDR2 sequences are SQVTM and ANQGSEA. V gave up 7 bases and J gave up 1 base, with 14 bases separating them. CDR3: CSAVDILSYEQYF. The CDR3 DNA reads TGCAGCGCAGTAGACATCCTTTCCTACGAGCAGTACTTC.

The rearrangement links TRBV4-2 to TRBJ1-6; 9 bases align to TRBD1. Germline lookup yields CDR1 LGHNA and CDR2 YNFKEQ. This CDR3 is 15 amino acids long. Trimming cost V 4 bases and J 8 bases; bases outside gene matches: 6. As DNA, the CDR3 is TGTGCCAGCAGCCGATCGGGACAGGGAGATTCACCCCTCCACTTT. It translates to CASSRSGQGDSPLHF.

The chain employs TRBV6-1 and TRBJ1-4, with 7 bases fitting TRBD1. CDR1 and CDR2 (germline): MNHNS, SASEGT. This CDR3 region has 16 residues. The junction had 9 bases not matched to a gene; V was cut back by 2 bases and J by 6 bases. DNA of the CDR3: TGTGCCAGCAGTGAACTCTTGACAGGGCGATATGAAAAACTGTTTTTT. Protein product: CASSELLTGRYEKLFF.

The chain has TRBV19 and TRBJ1-1; TRBD1 matches at 7 bases. CDR1 is LNHDA and CDR2 is SQIVND in the germline V gene (reference sequence). The trim removed 3 bases at V and 6 bases at J, leaving 10 bases unmatched. The CDR3 covers 15 residues. CDR3 loop: CASSISLTQGAEAFF. CDR3 DNA: TGTGCCAGTAGTATTTCCCTGACGCAGGGGGCTGAAGCTTTCTTT.

This rearrangement joins TRBV9 to TRBJ2-2; TRBD2 agrees at 14 bases. CDR1 and CDR2 (germline): SGDLS, YYNGEE. This CDR3 contains 19 residues. The junction had 11 bases not matched to a gene; V was cut back by 4 bases and J by 3 bases. The CDR3 coding sequence is TGTGCCAGCAGCTCCCAGACTAGCGGGAGGGCCGCGGACACCGGGGAGCTGTTTTTT. Translated: CASSSQTSGRAADTGELFF.

This chain links TRBV11-2 with TRBJ2-1; D is unclear. Trimming shortened V by 3 bases and J by 5 bases, and 14 bases separated the two germline ends. This CDR3 spans 15 amino acids. CDR1 SGHAT and CDR2 FQNNGV come from the germline V gene. Here the CDR3 reads CASSLANMGNNEQFF. The CDR3 bases are TGTGCCAGCAGCTTGGCGAATATGGGGAACAATGAGCAGTTCTTC. The full variable domain, completed using reference TRBV11-2 and TRBJ2-1, is EAGVAQSPRYKIIEKRQSVAFWCNPISGHATLYWYQQILGQGPKLLIQFQNNGVVDDSQLPKDRFSAERLKGVDSTLKIQPAKLEDSAVYLCASSLANMGNNEQFFGPGTRLTVL.

V gene TRBV27 combines with J gene TRBJ1-5; weak D call: TRBD1 (6 bases). Looked up from germline, CDR1 is MNHEY and CDR2 is SMNVEV (reference sequence). The CDR3 contains 14 residues. Trimming took 5 bases from V and 9 from J, leaving 17 bases between them. This CDR3 reads CASSPGGRRGPQHF. Written as DNA, the CDR3 is TGTGCCAGCAGTCCCGGGGGGCGGCGGGGGCCCCAGCATTTT.

The chain employs TRBV4-1 and TRBJ2-3; D gene uncertain. The CDR3 runs 15 residues. Trimming shortened V by 0 bases and J by 4 bases, and 11 bases separated the two germline ends. Germline CDR1 and CDR2: MGHRA and YSYEKL. Here the CDR3 reads CASSQEFLDPDTQYF. DNA of the CDR3: TGCGCCAGCAGCCAAGAGTTTCTAGATCCAGATACGCAGTATTTT.

This chain joins TRBV6-5 and TRBJ1-4, with TRBD1 as a possible D gene (5 bases). This CDR3 has 16 amino acids. Germline V gene data show CDR1 as MNHEY and CDR2 as SVGAGI. The ends were cut back, 4 bases at V and 3 bases at J, with 15 bases in the middle. CDR3 sequence: CASSLYRQLSNEKLFF. Written as DNA, the CDR3 is TGTGCCAGCAGTTTATATCGACAGCTGTCTAATGAAAAACTGTTTTTT.

The V and J genes are TRBV7-6 and TRBJ1-4, with a tentative D call TRBD1 (5 bases). CDR3 length: 16 residues. CDR1 is SGHVS and CDR2 is FNYEAQ in the germline V gene. V lost 2 bases to trimming and J lost 0 bases, with 10 bases between them. The CDR3 region has the DNA TGTGCCAGCAGCTTATCCCTACAGGCAACTAATGAAAAACTGTTTTTT. Translating gives CASSLSLQATNEKLFF.

The V and J genes are TRBV25-1 and TRBJ1-1; D remains unclear. Germline loops: CDR1 MGHDK, CDR2 SYGVNS. Trimming shortened V by 3 bases and J by 4 bases, and 3 bases separated the two germline ends. The CDR3 has 11 residues. The CDR3 DNA reads as TGTGCCAGCAGTGATAGCACTGAAGCTTTCTTT. This sequence encodes CASSDSTEAFF.